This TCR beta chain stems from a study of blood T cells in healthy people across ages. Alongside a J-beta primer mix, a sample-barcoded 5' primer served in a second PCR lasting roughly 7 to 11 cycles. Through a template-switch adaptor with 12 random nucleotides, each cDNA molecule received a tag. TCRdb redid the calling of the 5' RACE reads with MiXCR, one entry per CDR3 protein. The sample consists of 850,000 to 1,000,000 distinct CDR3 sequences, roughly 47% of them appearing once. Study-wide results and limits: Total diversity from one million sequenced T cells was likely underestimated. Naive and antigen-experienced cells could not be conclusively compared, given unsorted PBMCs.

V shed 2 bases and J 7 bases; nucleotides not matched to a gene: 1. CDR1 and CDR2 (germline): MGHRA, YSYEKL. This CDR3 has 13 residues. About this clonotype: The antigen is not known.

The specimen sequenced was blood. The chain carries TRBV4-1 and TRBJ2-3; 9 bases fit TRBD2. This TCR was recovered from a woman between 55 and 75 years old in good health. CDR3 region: CASSQLAGNTQYF. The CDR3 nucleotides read TGCGCCAGCAGCCAACTAGCGGGAAATACGCAGTATTTT.